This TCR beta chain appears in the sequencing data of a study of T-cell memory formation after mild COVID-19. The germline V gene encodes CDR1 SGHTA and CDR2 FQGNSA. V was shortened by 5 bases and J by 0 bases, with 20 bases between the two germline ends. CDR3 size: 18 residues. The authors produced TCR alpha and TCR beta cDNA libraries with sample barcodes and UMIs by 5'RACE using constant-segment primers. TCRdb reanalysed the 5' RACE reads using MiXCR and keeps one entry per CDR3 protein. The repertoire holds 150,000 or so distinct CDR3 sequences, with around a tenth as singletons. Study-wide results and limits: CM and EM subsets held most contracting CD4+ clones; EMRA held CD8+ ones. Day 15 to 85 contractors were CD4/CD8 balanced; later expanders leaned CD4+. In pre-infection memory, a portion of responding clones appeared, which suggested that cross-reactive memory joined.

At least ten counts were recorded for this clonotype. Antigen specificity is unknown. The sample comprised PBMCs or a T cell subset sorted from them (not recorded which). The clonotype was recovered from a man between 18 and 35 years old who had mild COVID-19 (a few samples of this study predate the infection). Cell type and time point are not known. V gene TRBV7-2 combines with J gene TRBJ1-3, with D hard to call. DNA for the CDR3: TGTGCCAGCAGCCGGGCCCTAGCGTCGCCGTCCTCTGGAAACACCATATATTTT. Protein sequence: CASSRALASPSSGNTIYF.